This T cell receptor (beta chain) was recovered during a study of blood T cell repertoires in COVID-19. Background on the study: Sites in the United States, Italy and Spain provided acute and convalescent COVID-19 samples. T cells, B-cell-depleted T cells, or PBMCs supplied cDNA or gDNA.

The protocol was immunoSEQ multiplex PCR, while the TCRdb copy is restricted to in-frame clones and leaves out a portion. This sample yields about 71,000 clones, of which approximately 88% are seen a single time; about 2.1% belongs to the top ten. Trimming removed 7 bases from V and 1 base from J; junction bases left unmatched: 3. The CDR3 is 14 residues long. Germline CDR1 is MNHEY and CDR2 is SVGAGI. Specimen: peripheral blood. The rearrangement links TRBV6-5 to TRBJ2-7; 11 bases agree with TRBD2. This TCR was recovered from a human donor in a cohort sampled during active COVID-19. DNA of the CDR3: TGTGCCAGCACCCGGACTAGCGGGTCCTACGAGCAGTACTTC. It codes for CASTRTSGSYEQYF.